This T cell receptor beta chain was identified in a study of T cell clonotyping in hematopoietic cell transplantation. The CDR3 is 17 amino acids. Per germline, CDR1 SGHRS and CDR2 YFSETQ. With V trimmed by 3 bases and J by 3 bases, 12 bases remained unmatched. Assay: immunoSEQ multiplex PCR; the TCRdb copy retains only in-frame clones and omits some. This table has 4,000 to 6,000 clones, 94% appearing once. Source: PBMCs, taken 180 days after allogeneic stem cell transplant. This TCR was sampled from a male patient between 60 and 69 years old who had an allogeneic stem cell transplant from a related donor, so the T cells may come from the graft donor. Some clones in this sample may be carry-over from other donors' samples. The genes are TRBV5-1 and TRBJ1-2, with 9 bases lining up with TRBD1. The CDR3 sequence: CASSSLGQGAFHYGYTF. CDR3 DNA: TGCGCCAGCAGCTCGTTGGGACAGGGCGCCTTCCACTATGGCTACACCTTC.